These T cell receptor beta chains were read from a single sample in a study of blood T cells in healthy people across ages. Each CDR3 protein is one row after TCRdb ran MiXCR on the 5' RACE reads. Of approximately 940,000 distinct CDR3 sequences in the sample, about 44% were seen once. The sequencing sample was made of blood. The receptors shown here come from a man in his thirties or forties in good health. CDR3s leave out the opening cysteine and the closing phenylalanine or tryptophan.

len: 15; j_gene: TRBJ1-5; v_gene: TRBV4-2; CDR3aa: ASSQDPAGERNQPQH
len: 13; j_gene: TRBJ2-7; v_gene: TRBV27; CDR3aa: ASSPQGQGFHEQY
len: 11; j_gene: TRBJ2-7; v_gene: TRBV12-3/TRBV12-4; CDR3aa: ASSVIVGYEQY
len: 13; j_gene: TRBJ1-1; v_gene: TRBV7-9; CDR3aa: ASSLGRGRDTEAF
len: 13; j_gene: TRBJ2-3; v_gene: TRBV20-1; CDR3aa: SAPQGQTSTDTQY
len: 11; j_gene: TRBJ2-3; v_gene: TRBV7-2; CDR3aa: ASSLTGPDTQY
len: 10; j_gene: TRBJ2-5; v_gene: TRBV6-5; CDR3aa: ASGVAGETQY
len: 13; j_gene: TRBJ2-3; v_gene: TRBV28; CDR3aa: ASSPPGRGSGTQY
len: 10; j_gene: TRBJ1-4; v_gene: TRBV20-1; CDR3aa: RNPGADEKLF
len: 12; j_gene: TRBJ2-3; v_gene: TRBV29-1; CDR3aa: GVVFAGGTDTQY
len: 13; j_gene: TRBJ2-4; v_gene: TRBV6-5; CDR3aa: ASSYSWQPPDIQY
len: 12; j_gene: TRBJ1-1; v_gene: TRBV5-1; CDR3aa: ASSSGGMNTEAF
len: 15; j_gene: TRBJ1-4; v_gene: TRBV12-3/TRBV12-4; CDR3aa: ASSLSGTGTRTGKLF
len: 11; j_gene: TRBJ1-5; v_gene: TRBV12-3/TRBV12-4; CDR3aa: ASSIGEHQPQH
len: 11; j_gene: TRBJ2-7; v_gene: TRBV10-3; CDR3aa: AISDGSAYEQY
len: 13; j_gene: TRBJ2-1; v_gene: TRBV9; CDR3aa: ASSVDRAGICGQF
len: 14; j_gene: TRBJ2-2; v_gene: TRBV5-1; CDR3aa: ASSLGRGQGTGELF
len: 14; j_gene: TRBJ2-2; v_gene: TRBV2; CDR3aa: ASSSGTSVNTGELF
len: 14; j_gene: TRBJ2-5; v_gene: TRBV5-1; CDR3aa: ASSPGDNGGHETQY
len: 14; j_gene: TRBJ1-3; v_gene: TRBV9; CDR3aa: ASSVGAGSSGNTIY
len: 16; j_gene: TRBJ2-6; v_gene: TRBV5-1; CDR3aa: ASSLTTGSPVGANVLT
len: 13; j_gene: TRBJ2-5; v_gene: TRBV3-1; CDR3aa: ASSPGQKNGETQY
len: 14; j_gene: TRBJ1-4; v_gene: TRBV4-3; CDR3aa: ASSQDTRVLNEKLF
len: 10; j_gene: TRBJ2-1; v_gene: TRBV29-1; CDR3aa: SVEDVRDEQF
len: 12; j_gene: TRBJ1-2; v_gene: TRBV27; CDR3aa: ASSLIGTGNGYT
len: 13; j_gene: TRBJ2-5; v_gene: TRBV7-2; CDR3aa: ASSLAASGGGTQY
len: 11; j_gene: TRBJ2-7; v_gene: TRBV24-1; CDR3aa: ATSDWSSGEQY
len: 17; j_gene: TRBJ2-1; v_gene: TRBV5-4; CDR3aa: ASSSKISTGTRFNNEQF
len: 15; j_gene: TRBJ2-2; v_gene: TRBV7-8; CDR3aa: ASSLGLAGGNTGELF